This T cell receptor (beta chain) was profiled in a study of T cells expressing NK-cell markers. This CDR3 spans 15 amino acids. The germline gives CDR1 LNHDA, CDR2 SQIVND (reference sequence). Each CDR3 protein gets one entry in TCRdb, which reprocessed the 5' RACE reads and gives no DNA. The sample spans about 460,000 distinct CDR3 sequences; the ten largest clones claim approximately 1.4%. The sequenced sample consisted of blood T cells: a sorted CD56 or NKG2C T cell subset, CD4+ or CD8+ T cells, or bulk PBMC T cells (not recorded which). The V and J genes are TRBV19 and TRBJ1-4. The clonotype originates from a woman aged 50 to 65 in good health. The chain's CDR3 is CASSIGSLVGEKLFF.